The 24 T cell receptor beta chains given below trace back to one sample, sequenced in a study of response to subunit inactivated influenza vaccine. MiXCR, run by TCRdb on the RT-PCR reads, gives a single entry per CDR3 protein. This table holds under 200,000 distinct CDR3 sequences, roughly 10% found once. The sequencing here drew on CD8+ T cells sorted from PBMCs, taken less than 30 months after vaccination. These receptors were taken from a man aged 50 to 69 who received an inactivated influenza vaccine.

This clonotype was seen a handful of times. This chain links TRBV5-6 with TRBJ2-5; D is tentatively TRBD1 or TRBD2 (6 bases each). The V gene's germline CDR1 is SGHDT and CDR2 YYEEEE. Trimming cost V 0 bases and J 8 bases, with 17 bases left between them. This CDR3 is built from 15 residues. The DNA for the CDR3 is TGTGCCAGCAGCTTGGAATGGGGGGCCGGCTCAACCCAGTACTTC. Translated: CASSLEWGAGSTQYF.

The CDR3 is CASTLTGNSPLHF. CDR3 DNA: TGTGCCAGCACCCTTACTGGGAATTCACCCCTCCACTTT. V is TRBV12-3 or TRBV12-4 and J is TRBJ1-6; D remains ambiguous. Trimming left V 7 bases short and J 7 bases short, with 11 bases between. The CDR3 loop spans 13 amino acids.

The chain uses TRBV12-3 or TRBV12-4 and TRBJ2-7, with D perhaps TRBD2 (8 bases). This CDR3 is built from 14 residues. V was shortened by 5 bases and J by 7 bases, with 18 bases between the two germline ends. CDR3 protein: CASSPDRPGGEQYF. The CDR3, as DNA: TGTGCCAGCAGTCCGGACAGGCCGGGAGGGGAGCAGTACTTC.

This clonotype was counted many times. The chain has TRBV9 and TRBJ2-7, with 7 bases lining up with TRBD1. This CDR3 has 15 amino acids. The junction had 14 bases not matched to a gene; V was cut back by 4 bases and J by 7 bases. CDR1 and CDR2 from the germline V gene are SGDLS and YYNGEE. For the CDR3, the DNA is TGTGCCAGCAGCCCCCGACAGGGCGGTTTTGAAGAGCAGTACTTC. Amino acids: CASSPRQGGFEEQYF.

This clonotype was observed a few times. This chain connects TRBV20-1 to TRBJ2-1; 7 bases are shared with TRBD2. Germline V gene sequence: CDR1 DFQATT, CDR2 SNEGSKA (reference sequence). The CDR3 has 15 residues. Unmatched junction bases numbered 9, after V lost 4 bases and J lost 3 bases. The CDR3 DNA reads TGCAGTGCTACCCTCGAGCGGGGAAACTACAATGAGCAGTTCTTC. This codes for CSATLERGNYNEQFF.

This clonotype was counted many times. The genes are TRBV5-5 and TRBJ2-2; tentative D call: TRBD2 (7 bases). The CDR3 totals 12 residues. Germline CDR1 and CDR2: SGHKS and YYEKEE (reference sequence). V was cut by 7 bases and J by 7 bases, with 11 bases left in between. CDR3 DNA: TGTGCCAGCGGGGGGGCAGTCGGGGAGCTGTTTTTT. This gives the protein CASGGAVGELFF.

Ten or more counts support this clonotype. The chain carries TRBV27 and TRBJ2-7; 11 bases match TRBD2. J lost 5 bases, V lost 6 bases, and 6 bases had no gene match. The germline V gene encodes CDR1 MNHEY and CDR2 SMNVEV (reference sequence). This CDR3 is 14 amino acids long. CDR3 protein: CASSRLAGTNEQYF. The CDR3 DNA sequence: TGTGCCAGCAGCCGACTAGCGGGAACCAACGAGCAGTACTTC.

The genes are TRBV5-1 and TRBJ2-3, with D hard to call. Trimming removed 1 base from V and 2 bases from J, with 20 bases in between. The CDR3 has 18 residues. The germline V gene has CDR1 SGHRS and CDR2 YFSETQ. CDR3: CASSLIPVGGAVTDTQYF. The CDR3 DNA sequence: TGCGCCAGCAGCTTGATCCCAGTTGGTGGCGCAGTCACAGATACGCAGTATTTT.

The chain employs TRBV4-1 and TRBJ2-7; TRBD2 is a possible D gene (5 bases). The length of the CDR3 is 15 residues. V lost 1 base and J 0 bases, leaving 10 bases between the germline ends. Germline CDR1 is MGHRA and CDR2 is YSYEKL. CDR3 bases: TGCGCCAGCAGCCAAGTCACGGGGAGCTCCTACGAGCAGTACTTC. This encodes CASSQVTGSSYEQYF.

This chain links TRBV5-5 with TRBJ2-2, with D possibly matching TRBD2 (6 bases). Germline V gene sequence: CDR1 SGHKS, CDR2 YYEKEE (reference sequence). The ends were cut back, 6 bases at V and 5 bases at J, with 26 bases in the middle. The CDR3 is made up of 18 amino acids. The CDR3 DNA is TGTGCCAGCAAAGAGGCGGGATGGACTCCAACTTGGACCGGGGAGCTGTTTTTT. Its translation is CASKEAGWTPTWTGELFF.

The sample holds a few counts of this clonotype. The chain employs TRBV11-2 and TRBJ1-4; 8 positions match TRBD1. With V trimmed by 7 bases and J by 4 bases, 8 bases remained unmatched. The CDR3 has 15 amino acids. The germline V gene encodes CDR1 SGHAT and CDR2 FQNNGV. The CDR3 DNA reads as TGTGCCAGCACCGGATTGGACAGGGATAATGAAAAACTGTTTTTT. Amino acid sequence: CASTGLDRDNEKLFF.

This clonotype was found a few times. This rearrangement joins TRBV13 to TRBJ1-3; tentative D call: TRBD1 (6 bases). Trimming stripped 1 base from V and 0 bases from J, with 16 bases between. Germline V gives CDR1 PRHDT, CDR2 FYEKMQ (reference sequence). The CDR3 runs to 18 residues. The CDR3 nucleotides read TGTGCCAGCAGCTTAGTCCCCACAGGGACCGCCTCTGGAAACACCATATATTTT. This sequence encodes CASSLVPTGTASGNTIYF.

V usage is TRBV12-3 or TRBV12-4 and J usage is TRBJ2-1, with TRBD2 matching 11 bases. The CDR3 is 15 residues long. The ends lost 6 bases at V and 6 bases at J; junction bases unmatched: 7. CDR3 residues: CASSRIAGGPNEQFF. DNA of the CDR3: TGTGCCAGCAGCAGGATAGCGGGAGGGCCCAATGAGCAGTTCTTC.

This clonotype occurred many times. This chain joins TRBV28 and TRBJ1-2; the D gene is possibly TRBD1 (5 bases). The V gene lost 5 bases and the J gene lost 2 bases, with 12 bases spanning the gap. Germline CDR1 is MDHEN and CDR2 is SYDVKM. The length of the CDR3 is 14 residues. The CDR3 loop is CASSPLTANYGYTF. For the CDR3, the DNA is TGTGCCAGCAGTCCACTGACAGCGAACTATGGCTACACCTTC.

This chain joins TRBV20-1 and TRBJ2-3, with a possible D match to TRBD1 (6 bases). The CDR3 sequence is 14 residues long. Trimming shortened V by 3 bases and J by 4 bases, and 14 bases separated the two germline ends. Germline CDR1 DFQATT, CDR2 SNEGSKA (reference sequence). CDR3 in amino acids: CSASSEGDPDTQYF. The CDR3, as DNA: TGCAGTGCTAGTAGCGAGGGGGACCCAGATACGCAGTATTTT.

This clonotype was counted a few times. J is TRBJ2-4 and V is TRBV19, with unresolved D. Trimming removed 3 bases at V and 6 bases at J, with 6 bases between. This CDR3 region has 12 residues. CDR1 is LNHDA and CDR2 is SQIVND in the germline V gene (reference sequence). This CDR3 reads CASSMGVNIQYF. DNA for the CDR3: TGTGCCAGTAGTATGGGTGTAAACATTCAGTACTTC.

Here the CDR3 reads CASSLDLFDEQFF. DNA for the CDR3: TGTGCCAGCAGCTTGGACCTTTTTGATGAGCAGTTCTTC. V is TRBV5-5 and J is TRBJ2-1, with unresolved D. The germline gives CDR1 SGHKS, CDR2 YYEKEE (reference sequence). The CDR3 runs 13 residues. V dropped 0 bases and J dropped 8 bases, with 9 bases sitting between them. The full variable domain, in which reference TRBV5-5 and TRBJ2-1 provide the parts outside the CDR3, is DAGVTQSPTHLIKTRGQQVTLRCSPISGHKSVSWYQQVLGQGPQFIFQYYEKEERGRGNFPDRFSARQFPNYSSELNVNALLLGDSALYLCASSLDLFDEQFFGPGTRLTVL.

This clonotype has more than one count but fewer than ten. This chain links TRBV2 with TRBJ2-2, with 9 bases aligning to TRBD1. Trimming removed 7 bases from V and 6 bases from J; junction bases left unmatched: 15. Germline CDR1 SNHLY, CDR2 FYNNEI. The CDR3 is made up of 17 amino acids. The CDR3 loop is CASKTSSGTGLAGELFF. DNA of the CDR3: TGTGCCAGCAAGACCTCAAGCGGGACAGGGTTAGCCGGGGAGCTGTTTTTT.

This clonotype was observed many times. This sequence joins TRBV20-1 and TRBJ2-5; the match to TRBD2 covers 10 bases. Trimming cost V 3 bases and J 2 bases; bases outside gene matches: 15. This CDR3 is 18 amino acids long. Germline V gives CDR1 DFQATT, CDR2 SNEGSKA (reference sequence). The chain's CDR3 is CSASTSGEDKSWQETQYF. In DNA, the CDR3 is TGCAGTGCTAGTACTAGCGGGGAGGACAAATCTTGGCAAGAGACCCAGTACTTC.

This clonotype was detected only a few times. The V call is TRBV27, the J call TRBJ2-1; D perhaps matches TRBD1 (5 bases). Germline values: CDR1 MNHEY, CDR2 SMNVEV (reference sequence). V lost 3 bases and J lost 0, with 9 bases in between. The CDR3 length is 15 residues. CDR3 protein: CASSFGAPSYNEQFF. As DNA, the CDR3 is TGTGCCAGCAGTTTTGGGGCCCCCTCCTACAATGAGCAGTTCTTC.

This clonotype was seen a few times. The chain has TRBV4-1 and TRBJ2-1; D call uncertain. This CDR3 has 13 amino acids. The germline V and J ends were trimmed by 4 bases and 0 bases, with 4 bases remaining between them. CDR1 MGHRA and CDR2 YSYEKL come from the germline V gene. The CDR3 loop is CASSPYSYNEQFF. CDR3 bases: TGCGCCAGCAGCCCCTACTCCTACAATGAGCAGTTCTTC.

V usage is TRBV6-5 and J usage is TRBJ1-2; D is undetermined. The ends were cut back, 0 bases at V and 5 bases at J, with 10 bases in the middle. Germline values: CDR1 MNHEY, CDR2 SVGAGI. The CDR3 totals 14 residues. In nucleotides, the CDR3 is TGTGCCAGCAGTTACTCAAGATTAGATTATGGCTACACCTTC. Amino acid sequence: CASSYSRLDYGYTF.

The table lists this clonotype with many counts. The chain is built from TRBV6-5 and TRBJ2-5; D is perhaps TRBD1 (6 bases). The CDR3 loop spans 15 amino acids. The V end was cut by 0 bases, the J end by 4 bases, with 12 bases between. CDR1 and CDR2 (germline): MNHEY, SVGAGI. CDR3 coding DNA: TGTGCCAGCAGTTACTCTTGGGGGCAGGGAGAGACCCAGTACTTC. Translating it yields CASSYSWGQGETQYF.

The chain carries TRBV25-1 and TRBJ1-1; D possibly corresponds to TRBD1 (5 bases). Germline CDR1 and CDR2: MGHDK and SYGVNS. This CDR3 has 12 residues. The V end was cut by 3 bases, the J end by 4 bases, with 6 bases between. CDR3: CASSDGGTEAFF. Here the CDR3 DNA reads TGTGCCAGCAGTGATGGGGGCACTGAAGCTTTCTTT.